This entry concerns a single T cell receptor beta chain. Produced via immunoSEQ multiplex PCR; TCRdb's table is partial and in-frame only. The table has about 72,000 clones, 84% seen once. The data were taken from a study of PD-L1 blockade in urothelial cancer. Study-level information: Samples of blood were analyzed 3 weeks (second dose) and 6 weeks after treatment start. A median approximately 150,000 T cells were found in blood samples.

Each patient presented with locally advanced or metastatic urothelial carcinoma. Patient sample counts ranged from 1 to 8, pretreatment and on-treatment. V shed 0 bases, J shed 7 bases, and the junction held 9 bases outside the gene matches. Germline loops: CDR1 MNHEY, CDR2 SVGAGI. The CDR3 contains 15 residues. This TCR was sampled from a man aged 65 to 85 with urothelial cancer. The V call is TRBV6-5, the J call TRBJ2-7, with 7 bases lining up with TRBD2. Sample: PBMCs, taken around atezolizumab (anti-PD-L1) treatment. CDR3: CASSYSPSGPREQYF. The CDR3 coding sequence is TGTGCCAGCAGTTACTCACCTAGCGGCCCCAGGGAGCAGTACTTC.